This T cell receptor (beta chain) emerged from a study of blood T cells in healthy people across ages. With regard to this clonotype: Its specificity is not known.

Donors ranged from about 6 to 90 years old and were healthy Caucasians in Russia. The use of a sample-barcoded 5' primer and a J-beta primer mix characterized a second PCR of roughly 6 to 11 cycles. TCRdb independently ran MiXCR on the 5' RACE reads; one entry per CDR3 protein. The table has roughly 1.5 million distinct CDR3 sequences, approximately 43% seen once. Trimming removed 3 bases from V and 11 bases from J, with 17 bases in between. Germline loops: CDR1 SGHDT, CDR2 YYEEEE. CDR3 length equals 13 residues. Study outcomes and limitations: The unknown donor CMV status may have confounded expanded clonotype changes. PBMCs went unsorted, and a conclusive naive versus antigen-experienced comparison was therefore prevented.

The sample taken for sequencing was blood. The TCR comes from a woman between 18 and 29 years old in good health. V gene TRBV5-6 combines with J gene TRBJ2-5; maybe TRBD2 (6 bases). CDR3 bases: TGTGCCAGCAGCTCCGCAACCCGGGGGAGTCAGTACTTC. It specifies CASSSATRGSQYF.